This T cell receptor beta chain was profiled in a study of Ad26.COV2.S vaccination and SARS-CoV-2 variants (dated by TCRdb to the early 2020s). Looking at the study overall: Donors in the vaccine arm were drawn from COV1001, a phase I-IIa trial of Ad26.COV2.S in healthy adults that was multicentre, randomized, double-blind and placebo-controlled. Trial participants were randomized into five groups of five: low-dose or high-dose Ad26.COV2.S given once or twice, or placebo on both occasions. The specificity and breadth of SARS-CoV-2-reactive T cell receptors after Ad26.COV2.S vaccination were assessed by TCRbeta repertoire sequencing. Blinding of investigators to trial group allocation was maintained during experiments and outcome assessment. A total of about 30 samples were included in the TCR-sequenced set, comprising about 20 Ad26.COV2.S vaccine recipients, 5 placebo recipients and 8 SARS-CoV-2 convalescent individuals. Dosing of Ad26.COV2.S was intramuscular, at either 5x10^10 or 1x10^11 viral particles, delivered as one shot or as two shots spaced 56 days apart. Beyond this particular receptor, the publication reports: It was noted by the authors that total T cell responses may have been underestimated by the TCR breadth and depth analyses. Comparing responses between vaccine doses or regimens was not something the study was powered to do. Comparable non-spike TCR breadth was observed between vaccine and placebo recipients, consistent with only spike being contained in the vaccine. Substantial breadth of spike-specific CD8+ and CD4+ T cell responses was reported after vaccination. Ad26.COV2.S recipients had higher spike-specific TCR breadth than placebo recipients (P = 0.0014).

The treatment or condition label of this sample denotes: roughly 19 received Ad26.COV2.S at low or high dose, single or two shots; a few received placebo; per-sample allocation not given. Repertoires of vaccine and placebo recipients were sequenced from samples collected on day 63 after the first injection. In Cohort 1b, 25 or so adults aged 18-55 years were enrolled at a single site in Boston, USA, between 29 July and 7 August 2020. Ad26.COV2.S consisted of a replication-incompetent adenovirus type 26 vector by which a prefusion-stabilized SARS-CoV-2 spike protein from the original Wuhan strain was expressed. Details on this clone: Its antigen is still unknown. No qualities accompany the bases; no much larger clone lies one base away.

The immunoSEQ Assay was the method used to sequence TCRbeta CDR3 regions. After extraction, genomic DNA underwent amplification by bias-controlled multiplex PCR, followed by high-throughput sequencing. The study's processing was this. To quantify the absolute abundance of each unique TCRbeta CDR3 region, sequences were collapsed and filtered. T cell fraction was estimated by normalizing TCRbeta template counts to usable DNA, with usable DNA measured through amplification of reference genes found in all nucleated cells. Repertoire TCRs were annotated as SARS-CoV-2-specific when V gene, CDR3 amino acid sequence and J gene were exactly matched to a known reactive TCR set. The reference SARS-CoV-2 TCR set was obtained from MIRA and was filtered for enrichment in COVID-19-positive ImmuneCODE repertoires, whereby public or cross-reactive TCRs were removed. Based on the MIRA antigens, annotated TCRs were further analysed at the level of specific ORF or position within ORF. Depth was the summed frequency of annotated unique rearrangements, while breadth was defined as annotated unique rearrangements over total unique productive rearrangements. TCR breadth was compared between groups using two-sided Wilcoxon rank-sum tests. TCRdb re-hosts the immuneACCESS table, in-frame sequences only. Its copies lack some clones; in the studies checked, an unresolved V gene accounts for under half of them, and the cause for the rest is not known. That table gives V, J and clone size, and the DNA gave D and trimming. The sample has over 250,000 clones on record, approximately 89% of them singletons. The top ten constitute 3% to 4% of the sample.

The sample in question was peripheral blood, obtained in a trial of Ad26.COV2.S vaccine versus placebo. This clonotype was obtained from a person aged 18-60 years who received the Ad26.COV2.S COVID-19 vaccine or a placebo.

The DNA reads TGCGCCAGCAGCTTGCAGTACACAGATACGCAGTATTTT. Translated, it reads CASSLQYTDTQYF. The V gene is TRBV5-1 and the J gene is TRBJ2-3; a confident D gene designation cannot be given. CDR1 and CDR2 are drawn from the germline V gene: SGHRS, YFSETQ. The cysteine opens and the phenylalanine closes a CDR3 of 13 amino acids. CDR3 DNA only is kept here, 39 bases in frame from base 1. Cut back by 1 base and 2 bases, the V and J ends lie 5 bases apart.